This T cell receptor (beta chain) was identified in a study of blood T cell repertoires in COVID-19. CDR3 length: 17 amino acids. Trimming took 3 bases from V and 6 from J, leaving 22 bases between them. Germline V gives CDR1 SGHTS, CDR2 YDEGEE. Produced via immunoSEQ multiplex PCR; TCRdb's table is partial and in-frame only. Altogether nearly 85,000 clones are present, about four fifths being singletons, with the ten largest covering approximately 15%. The sequencing sample was made of peripheral blood. The sequence was collected from a woman aged 60-75 years with acute or convalescent COVID-19. The V call is TRBV5-8, the J call TRBJ2-1; TRBD1 might be the D (6 bases). This chain's CDR3 is CASSSAMPGYRANEQFF. For the CDR3, the DNA is TGTGCCAGCAGCTCGGCCATGCCGGGCTACAGGGCCAATGAGCAGTTCTTC.